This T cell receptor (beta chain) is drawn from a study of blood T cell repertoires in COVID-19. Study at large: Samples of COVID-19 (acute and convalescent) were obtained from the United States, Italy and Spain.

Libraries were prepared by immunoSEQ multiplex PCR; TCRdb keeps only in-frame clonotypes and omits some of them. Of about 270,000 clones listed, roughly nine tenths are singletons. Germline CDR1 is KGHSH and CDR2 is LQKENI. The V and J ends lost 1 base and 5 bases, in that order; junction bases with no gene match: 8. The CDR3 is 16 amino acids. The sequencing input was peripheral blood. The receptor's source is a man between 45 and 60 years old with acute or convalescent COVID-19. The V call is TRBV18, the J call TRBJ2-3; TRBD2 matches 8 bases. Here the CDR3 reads CASSPQAGGAVDTQYF. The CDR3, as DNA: TGTGCCAGCTCACCACAGGCCGGGGGGGCAGTAGATACGCAGTATTTT.